A selection of T cell receptor beta chains follows, all from one sample in a study of beta chain features in type 1 diabetes. TCRdb's copy holds only in-frame clones and misses some; the assay was immunoSEQ multiplex PCR. This repertoire shows around 130,000 clones, approximately 16% found once; its top ten account for 2% to 3%. Material: central memory CD4+ T cells from blood. Every receptor here comes from a man aged 30 to 39 with type 1 diabetes. CDR3s include the opening cysteine and the closing phenylalanine or tryptophan. D genes are given only for firm matches. Expanded clones get a size class; other rows say once, few or many, or leave the size out.

TRBV9	-	once	TRBJ2-7	TGTGCCAGCAGCTTGCGCGGATACTCCTACGAGCAGTACTTC	CASSLRGYSYEQYF
TRBV6-5	TRBD2	few	TRBJ2-1	TGTGCCAGCCAGGCGGGAGGGAACGATGAGCAGTTCTTC	CASQAGGNDEQFF
TRBV5-4	TRBD2	-	TRBJ2-5	TGTGCCAGCAGCATGGGAGGGGTGCAAGAGACCCAGTACTTC	CASSMGGVQETQYF
TRBV13	-	few	TRBJ2-1	TGTGCCAGCAGCTTAGAGTGGAGGAGAGTAAGCTCCTACAATGAGCAGTTCTTC	CASSLEWRRVSSYNEQFF
TRBV6-1	-	-	TRBJ1-6	TGTGCCAGCAGTACCCGGGCAAATTCACCCCTCCACTTT	CASSTRANSPLHF
TRBV30	-	few	TRBJ2-7	TGTGCCTGGGGCGGAAGCCTGAGCTCCTACGAGCAGTACTTC	CAWGGSLSSYEQYF
TRBV5-6	-	-	TRBJ2-1	TGTGCCAGCAGCAGACGACGGGGGAGCTCCTACAATGAGCAGTTCTTC	CASSRRRGSSYNEQFF
TRBV4-2	TRBD2	-	TRBJ2-1	TGTGCCAGCAGCCATGGGACTAGGTCCTACAATGAGCAGTTCTTC	CASSHGTRSYNEQFF
TRBV4-3	-	few	TRBJ2-1	TGCGCCAGCAGCCAAGATCTACAGGGCGGTGAGCAGTTCTTC	CASSQDLQGGEQFF
TRBV14	TRBD2	-	TRBJ2-7	TGTGCCAGCAGCCGTACGGGGGGTCCCCTCTACGAGCAGTACTTC	CASSRTGGPLYEQYF
TRBV11-3	-	few	TRBJ1-6	TGTGCCAGCAGCCCGGGCTTTGCCGGGTTT	CASSPGFAGF
TRBV2	-	-	TRBJ1-2	TGTGCCAGCAGTGGGTTGTCAAGCGAGGATGGCTACACCTTC	CASSGLSSEDGYTF
TRBV5-6	TRBD1	-	TRBJ1-2	TGTGCCAGCAGCACAGGGGGCGCGGACTATGGCTACACCTTC	CASSTGGADYGYTF
TRBV27	-	few	TRBJ2-6	TGTGCCAGCAGTCGAGAGGTTCAGAGGCAGAGGAAAGTCTCTGGGGCCAACGTCCTGACTTTC	CASSREVQRQRKVSGANVLTF
TRBV5-1	-	few	TRBJ2-7	TGCGCCAGCAGCTCCTCGTCCGGGTACCACGAGCAGTACTTC	CASSSSSGYHEQYF
TRBV19	TRBD2	-	TRBJ2-1	TGTGCCAGTAGTCTTATAGCGGGGGGTTCCTACAATGAGCAGTTCTTC	CASSLIAGGSYNEQFF
TRBV7-9	-	many	TRBJ1-2	TGTGCCAGCAGCTTATCTGAGGATGGCTACACCTTC	CASSLSEDGYTF
TRBV7-3	-	-	TRBJ2-1	TGTGCCAGCAGCTTGGGGTCCATGCAGTTCTTC	CASSLGSMQFF
TRBV29-1	-	few	TRBJ2-3	TGCAGCGTTGGCCTCGATACGCAGTATTTT	CSVGLDTQYF
TRBV5-4	TRBD2	many	TRBJ2-3	TGTGCCAGCAGCTTGGGACTAGCGGGCACAGATACGCAGTATTTT	CASSLGLAGTDTQYF
TRBV7-2	TRBD2	few	TRBJ2-3	TGTGCCAGCAGCTGGGGAGGGACTGTGGGCACAGATACGCAGTATTTT	CASSWGGTVGTDTQYF
TRBV27	TRBD2	-	TRBJ2-3	TGTGCCAGCAGCGGGACTAGCCGACGCACAGATACGCAGTATTTT	CASSGTSRRTDTQYF
TRBV2	-	few	TRBJ2-2	TGTGCCAGCAGTGAATTCGGCACCGGGGAGCTGTTTTTT	CASSEFGTGELFF
TRBV10-3	TRBD1	few	TRBJ2-6	TGTGCCATCAGTGAGTCGGGACAGTCAGTAGGGGCCAACGTCCTGACTTTC	CAISESGQSVGANVLTF
TRBV29-1	-	few	TRBJ2-5	TGCAGCGTTGAAGGGGTTATGGACTTC	CSVEGVMDF
TRBV7-2	TRBD1	few	TRBJ2-3	TGTGCCAGCAGCCAACAGGGGGTCGCTGATACGCAGTATTTT	CASSQQGVADTQYF
TRBV18	-	few	TRBJ2-3	TGTGCCAGCTCATTACGGGGGTCTAGTGAAGATACGCAGTATTTT	CASSLRGSSEDTQYF
TRBV5-1	-	few	TRBJ2-3	TGCGCCAGCAGCTCTAGCCTCCCGGGCACAGATACGCAGTATTTT	CASSSSLPGTDTQYF
TRBV5-1	-	many	TRBJ1-2	TGCGCCAGCAGCTTGGCGGCGGGGGCGGATGGCTACACCTTC	CASSLAAGADGYTF